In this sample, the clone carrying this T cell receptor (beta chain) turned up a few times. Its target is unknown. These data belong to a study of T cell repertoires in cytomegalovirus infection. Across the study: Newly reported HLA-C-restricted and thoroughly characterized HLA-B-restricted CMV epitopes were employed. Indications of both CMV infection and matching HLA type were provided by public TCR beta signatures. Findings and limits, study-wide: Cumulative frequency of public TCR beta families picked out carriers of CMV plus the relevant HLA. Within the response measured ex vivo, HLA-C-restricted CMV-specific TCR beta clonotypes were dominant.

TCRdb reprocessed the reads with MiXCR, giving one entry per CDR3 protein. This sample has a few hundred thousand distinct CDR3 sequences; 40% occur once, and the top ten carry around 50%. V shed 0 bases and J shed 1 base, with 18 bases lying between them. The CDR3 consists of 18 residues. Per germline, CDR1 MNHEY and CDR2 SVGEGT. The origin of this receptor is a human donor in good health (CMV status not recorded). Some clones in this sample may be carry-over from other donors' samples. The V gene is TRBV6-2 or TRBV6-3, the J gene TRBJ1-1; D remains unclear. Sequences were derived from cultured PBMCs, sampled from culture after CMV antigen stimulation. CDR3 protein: CASSYSELRAWENTEAFF. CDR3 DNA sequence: TGTGCCAGCAGTTACTCCGAGTTAAGGGCATGGGAGAACACTGAAGCTTTCTTT.